Following are 14 T cell receptor beta chains from one sample sequenced in a study of blood T cell repertoires in COVID-19. Using immunoSEQ multiplex PCR, the repertoire was profiled, and TCRdb retains in-frame clones only, with some absent. Counted here are fewer than 300,000 clones, approximately 85% occurring once; the ten biggest clones make up 0.87%. The sequenced sample was peripheral blood. The receptor source for this set is a human donor with COVID-19, enrolled during active disease. The donor label of this sample is uncertain.

The V gene is TRBV6-1, the J gene TRBJ1-2; 9 bases are shared with TRBD1. Trimming took 2 bases from V and 6 from J; bases not matched to a gene: 13. The CDR3 length is 17 residues. CDR1 and CDR2 (germline): MNHNS, SASEGT. The CDR3 DNA reads as TGTGCCAGCAGTGAATTCCTCCCGGGACAGGGTGCAGATGGCTACACCTTC. Residues: CASSEFLPGQGADGYTF.

This clone was seen just once. The chain recombines TRBV7-9 with TRBJ1-1; D possibly corresponds to TRBD1 (6 bases). Germline-derived CDR1 and CDR2 are SEHNR and FQNEAQ (reference sequence). The CDR3 runs to 17 residues. Between the trimmed V and J ends, which lost 7 bases and 4 bases, there was a span of 25 bases. In DNA form, the CDR3 reads TGTGCCAGCACCTGGGGCAGGGGCGCTGGACCGAGCACTGAAGCTTTCTTT. Translation: CASTWGRGAGPSTEAFF. Full variable domain (remainder filled in from reference TRBV7-9 and TRBJ1-1): DTGVSQNPRHKITKRGQNVTFRCDPISEHNRLYWYRQTLGQGPEFLTYFQNEAQLEKSRLLSDRFSAERPKGSFSTLEIQRTEQGDSAMYLCASTWGRGAGPSTEAFFGQGTRLTVV.

A single count supports this clone. The V gene is TRBV6-5, the J gene TRBJ1-1; 7 bases are shared with TRBD1. CDR3 size: 15 residues. V lost 6 bases to trimming and J lost 0 bases; unmatched junction nucleotides: 7. The germline V gene has CDR1 MNHEY and CDR2 SVGAGI. CDR3: CASSRGTDLNTEAFF. CDR3 in DNA: TGTGCCAGCAGCCGAGGGACAGACTTGAACACTGAAGCTTTCTTT.

V gene TRBV4-3 combines with J gene TRBJ1-6; 7 bases are shared with TRBD1. With 3 bases clipped from V and 5 bases from J, the junction kept 7 bases outside the gene matches. The V gene's germline CDR1 is LGHNA and CDR2 YSLEER. The CDR3 is made up of 16 amino acids. The CDR3 nucleotides read TGCGCCAGCAGCCACCTATTAGGGACAGATAATTCACCCCTCCACTTT. Translation: CASSHLLGTDNSPLHF.

The chain is built from TRBV10-2 and TRBJ2-4; no firm D call. The CDR3 covers 13 residues. Between the trimmed V and J ends, which lost 2 bases and 7 bases, there was a span of 9 bases. Germline V gene data show CDR1 as WSHSY and CDR2 as SAAADI. This CDR3 is CASSEQARNIQYF. DNA of the CDR3: TGCGCCAGCAGTGAGCAAGCCCGGAACATTCAGTACTTC.

This clone was observed a few times. CDR3 nucleotides: TGTGCCAGTAGCATCAGGGTCGAACAGCCCCAGCATTTT. Translated, it gives CASSIRVEQPQHF. The chain joins TRBV19 to TRBJ1-5, with D possibly being TRBD1 (5 bases). Trimming stripped 6 bases from V and 7 bases from J, with 13 bases between. Germline loops: CDR1 LNHDA, CDR2 SQIVND (reference sequence). This CDR3 spans 13 amino acids.

The chain couples TRBV5-1 to TRBJ1-4; TRBD1 aligns across 12 bases. The germline V gene has CDR1 SGHRS and CDR2 YFSETQ. This CDR3 has 16 amino acids. J lost 5 bases, V lost 4 bases, and 6 bases had no gene match. The CDR3 loop is CASSGGQGAINEKLFF. The CDR3 nucleotides are TGCGCCAGCAGCGGGGGACAGGGGGCGATCAATGAAAAACTGTTTTTT.

This clone was seen a few times. CDR3 sequence: CASSLGWGQAMGEQFF. CDR3 sequence (DNA): TGCGCCAGCAGCTTGGGTTGGGGACAAGCCATGGGAGAGCAGTTCTTC. The genes are TRBV5-1 and TRBJ2-1, with D perhaps TRBD1 (6 bases). Trimming shortened V by 0 bases and J by 10 bases, and 20 bases separated the two germline ends. The CDR3 spans 16 residues. CDR1 and CDR2 (germline): SGHRS, YFSETQ.

The chain uses TRBV28 and TRBJ1-3, with no clear D. Germline values: CDR1 MDHEN, CDR2 SYDVKM. Deletions cut 2 bases from V and 8 bases from J, with 4 bases between. The CDR3 has 11 residues. The CDR3 sequence: CASSLADTIYF. The DNA of the CDR3 is TGTGCCAGCAGTTTAGCGGACACCATATATTTT.

The chain is built from TRBV28 and TRBJ1-6; D unresolved. This CDR3 has 16 residues. The V gene lost 5 bases and the J gene lost 0 bases, with 11 bases spanning the gap. CDR1 and CDR2 (germline): MDHEN, SYDVKM. The CDR3 DNA is TGTGCCAGCAGTCCAGGACGGGACTCCTATAATTCACCCCTCCACTTT. It yields the protein CASSPGRDSYNSPLHF.

The chain carries TRBV5-1 and TRBJ2-1, with 14 bases fitting TRBD2. Trimming at V came to 4 bases and at J to 12 bases, leaving 12 bases not matched to a gene. Germline loops: CDR1 SGHRS, CDR2 YFSETQ. The CDR3 has 16 amino acids. The CDR3 DNA is TGCGCCAGCAGCCCCGGACTAGCGGGAGGAGGGGAGGGGCAGTTCTTC. Translated, it gives CASSPGLAGGGEGQFF.

The chain joins TRBV28 to TRBJ1-1; tentatively, D is TRBD1 (5 bases). The germline CDR1 and CDR2 sequences are MDHEN and SYDVKM. The CDR3 is 15 residues long. The V end was cut by 6 bases, the J end by 6 bases, with 20 bases between. DNA of the CDR3: TGTGCCAGCAGCGGTCAGTCGGGGGGGAGGGCTGAAGCTTTCTTT. This sequence encodes CASSGQSGGRAEAFF.

The chain carries TRBV30 and TRBJ1-1; D might be TRBD1 (5 bases). Trimming cost V 7 bases and J 0 bases, with 12 bases left between them. Germline V CDR1 and CDR2: GTSNPN, SVGIG (reference sequence). This CDR3 region has 13 residues. CDR3 amino acids: CASTRGMNTEAFF. DNA of the CDR3: TGTGCCTCGACTAGGGGCATGAACACTGAAGCTTTCTTT.

This clone appeared a few times. The chain carries TRBV7-9 and TRBJ2-1; 13 bases agree with TRBD2. The CDR3 is 13 residues long. V was clipped by 7 bases and J by 7 bases; unmatched bases: 1. CDR1 is SEHNR, CDR2 FQNEAQ, per germline (reference sequence). In DNA form, the CDR3 reads TGTGCCAGCACGACTAGCGGGAGGAATGAGCAGTTCTTC. It is translated as CASTTSGRNEQFF.